The 28 T cell receptor beta chains below all came from one sample that was sequenced in a study of blood T cells in healthy people across ages. Through a sample-barcoded 5' primer and a J-beta primer mix, a second PCR was run for roughly 7 to 11 cycles. TCRdb processed the 5' RACE reads anew with MiXCR; each CDR3 protein has one entry. The data contain hundreds of thousands of distinct CDR3 sequences, around 21% of them singletons. Sequencing used blood. The receptor source for this set is a man between 65 and 85 years old in good health.

The chain carries TRBV29-1 and TRBJ2-5; 8 nucleotides line up with TRBD1. Germline trimming cut 7 bases from V and 1 base from J; bases unmatched to any gene: 5. Per the germline V gene, CDR1 is SQVTM and CDR2 is ANQGSEA. CDR3 length equals 13 residues. This CDR3 reads CSAGQGPQETQYF. In DNA, the CDR3 is TGCAGCGCTGGACAGGGACCCCAAGAGACCCAGTACTTC.

The V and J genes are TRBV2 and TRBJ1-2, with D maybe TRBD1 (5 bases). There are 17 residues in the CDR3. The germline CDR1 and CDR2 sequences are SNHLY and FYNNEI. The germline V and J ends were trimmed by 1 base and 1 base, with 16 bases remaining between them. This chain's CDR3 is CASSEGAGTVDNYGYTF. DNA of the CDR3: TGTGCCAGCAGTGAAGGGGCAGGGACGGTAGATAACTATGGCTACACCTTC.

This chain uses TRBV5-1 with TRBJ2-2; D is perhaps TRBD1 (5 bases). Trimming stripped 0 bases from V and 5 bases from J, with 11 bases between. CDR3 length equals 15 residues. CDR1 and CDR2 (germline): SGHRS, YFSETQ. CDR3 region: CASSLEWTRTGELFF. The CDR3, as DNA: TGCGCCAGCAGCTTGGAATGGACACGGACCGGGGAGCTGTTTTTT.

The chain has TRBV27 and TRBJ1-4; TRBD1 is a possible D gene (6 bases). The germline CDR1 and CDR2 sequences are MNHEY and SMNVEV (reference sequence). The V and J ends lost 4 bases and 8 bases respectively, with 14 bases between them. This CDR3 has 14 residues. The CDR3 DNA follows: TGTGCCAGCAGTTCCGACAGGAGGGGGGAAAAACTGTTTTTT. It codes for CASSSDRRGEKLFF.

This clonotype was observed at least ten times. The rearrangement links TRBV5-1 to TRBJ2-1; 10 bases line up with TRBD2. V shed 4 bases, J shed 0 bases, and the junction held 4 bases outside the gene matches. This CDR3 region has 16 residues. Germline CDR1 SGHRS, CDR2 YFSETQ. The CDR3 nucleotides read TGCGCCAGCAGCACCGGGACTAGCGCCTCCTACAATGAGCAGTTCTTC. Translated: CASSTGTSASYNEQFF.

This clonotype was seen only a few times. The rearrangement links TRBV7-2 to TRBJ2-7, with 10 bases matching TRBD2. V lost 0 bases and J lost 0; bases outside the gene matches: 8. Germline V gene data show CDR1 as SGHTA and CDR2 as FQGNSA. The CDR3 consists of 18 residues. This CDR3 reads CASSLAADSSGSSYEQYF. The CDR3 coding sequence is TGTGCCAGCAGCTTAGCTGCCGACTCTAGCGGGAGCTCCTACGAGCAGTACTTC.

J is TRBJ2-4 and V is TRBV4-3; D may correspond to TRBD1 or TRBD2 (6 bases each). Germline CDR1 reads LGHNA; CDR2 reads YSLEER. With 0 bases removed from V and 12 bases from J, the gap between germline ends came to 21 bases. This CDR3 region has 16 residues. CDR3 sequence (DNA): TGCGCCAGCAGCCAAGAACCGGCAGGGAGGTTGGACAGTCAGTACTTC. Residues: CASSQEPAGRLDSQYF.

This clonotype appeared a few times. This sequence joins TRBV7-2 and TRBJ1-5; D may be TRBD1 (5 bases). The germline CDR1 and CDR2 sequences are SGHTA and FQGNSA. The CDR3 runs to 14 residues. V lost 2 bases, J lost 7 bases, and 12 bases lay in between. CDR3 nucleotide sequence: TGTGCCAGCAGCTTATCCCCGGGGGGGCAGCCCCAGCATTTT. Translated, it gives CASSLSPGGQPQHF. The full variable domain, with the rest looked up from reference TRBV7-2 and TRBJ1-5, is GAGVSQSPSNKVTEKGKDVELRCDPISGHTALYWYRQSLGQGLEFLIYFQGNSAPDKSGLPSDRFSAERTGGSVSTLTIQRTQQEDSAVYLCASSLSPGGQPQHFGDGTRLSIL.

In this sample, this clonotype turned up a few times. The chain has TRBV12-3 or TRBV12-4 and TRBJ1-1; D is ambiguous. Trimming took off 4 bases at V and 0 bases at J, with 9 bases between the two ends. The CDR3 runs 14 residues. CDR3 in amino acids: CASSWRGVNTEAFF. As DNA, the CDR3 is TGTGCCAGCAGTTGGCGCGGAGTGAACACTGAAGCTTTCTTT.

This clonotype was observed a few times. The V call is TRBV6-6, the J call TRBJ2-7; 8 bases line up with TRBD2. V lost 6 bases to trimming and J lost 3 bases; unmatched junction nucleotides: 13. Per the germline V gene, CDR1 is MNHNY and CDR2 is SVGAGI (reference sequence). There are 16 residues in the CDR3. CDR3 in amino acids: CASSLLGGSGNYEQYF. CDR3 DNA sequence: TGTGCCAGCAGCCTACTTGGTGGTAGCGGGAACTACGAGCAGTACTTC.

This clonotype was observed a few times. The J gene is TRBJ2-1, the V gene TRBV2; D is unclear. The V end was cut by 1 base, the J end by 2 bases, with 6 bases between. The germline CDR1 and CDR2 sequences are SNHLY and FYNNEI. There are 14 residues in the CDR3. This CDR3 reads CASSEGTAYNEQFF. CDR3 sequence (DNA): TGTGCCAGCAGTGAAGGAACAGCCTACAATGAGCAGTTCTTC.

The table lists this clonotype with many counts. This chain uses TRBV15 with TRBJ2-1, with 10 bases fitting TRBD2. The trim removed 5 bases at V and 7 bases at J, leaving 2 bases unmatched. CDR3 length equals 13 residues. Germline CDR1 reads LNHNV; CDR2 reads YYDKDF (reference sequence). The CDR3 region is CATSGTSVNEQFF. The CDR3 nucleotides are TGTGCCACCAGCGGGACTAGCGTTAATGAGCAGTTCTTC.

This clonotype was counted between two and nine times. The rearrangement joins TRBV3-1 to TRBJ1-6, with D perhaps TRBD1 (5 bases). V was trimmed by 1 base and J by 4 bases, leaving 20 bases between them. Germline CDR1 reads LGHDT; CDR2 reads YNNKEL (reference sequence). The CDR3 sequence is 19 residues long. The CDR3 spells CASSQAWGSPGTYNSPLHF. The CDR3 nucleotides read TGTGCCAGCAGCCAAGCCTGGGGCAGCCCAGGGACTTATAATTCACCCCTCCACTTT.

This clonotype was detected a few times. This chain connects TRBV5-1 to TRBJ2-7, with 7 nucleotides matching TRBD2. Germline-derived CDR1 and CDR2 are SGHRS and YFSETQ. The CDR3 contains 14 residues. After removal of 5 bases from V and 1 base from J, the junction contained 6 bases not matched to a gene. CDR3 in DNA: TGCGCCAGCAGAACGGGAGGCGGATCCTACGAGCAGTACTTC. This gives the protein CASRTGGGSYEQYF.

This clonotype was observed many times. V gene TRBV2 combines with J gene TRBJ1-1, with D possibly matching TRBD1 (6 bases). Per the germline V gene, CDR1 is SNHLY and CDR2 is FYNNEI. V was trimmed by 8 bases and J by 1 base, leaving 17 bases between them. This CDR3 has 15 residues. In DNA form, the CDR3 reads TGTGCCAGCCGCCAAGGGGGACACAAGAACACTGAAGCTTTCTTT. Translating it yields CASRQGGHKNTEAFF.

The CDR3 coding sequence is TGCAGTGCTAGAGTGTTTCTGGCTAGCGGCACAGATACGCAGTATTTT. It yields the protein CSARVFLASGTDTQYF. The chain is built from TRBV20-1 and TRBJ2-3; a weak D match, TRBD2 (6 bases). The CDR3 loop spans 16 amino acids. The ends were cut back, 1 base at V and 1 base at J, with 15 bases in the middle. Germline V gene data show CDR1 as DFQATT and CDR2 as SNEGSKA (reference sequence).

The count of this clonotype is one. The chain employs TRBV6-1 and TRBJ2-5; the D gene is possibly TRBD1 (6 bases). The J call may be wrong; the DNA end is better matched by TRBJ2-1. Looked up from germline, CDR1 is MNHNS and CDR2 is SASEGT. The CDR3 covers 13 residues. The DNA for the CDR3 is TGTGCCACGCAGGGGTTGTCTCGGAATGAGCAGTTCTTC. It yields the protein CATQGLSRNEQFF.

This clonotype was found many times. The chain combines TRBV20-1 with TRBJ1-2; D gene ambiguous. This CDR3 is 14 amino acids long. V lost 3 bases and J lost 8, with 19 bases in between. Germline V gene lookup returns CDR1 DFQATT and CDR2 SNEGSKA (reference sequence). The CDR3 loop is CSASYASDYGGYTF. CDR3 nucleotide sequence: TGCAGTGCTAGTTACGCGTCGGACTACGGCGGCTACACCTTC.

This clonotype was seen at least ten times. This CDR3 reads CASSHGSETQYF. For the CDR3, the DNA is TGTGCCAGCAGCCACGGTTCGGAGACCCAGTACTTC. The chain has TRBV14 and TRBJ2-5, with D hard to call. V lost 3 bases to trimming and J lost 5 bases, with 7 bases between them. The CDR3 covers 12 residues. Germline CDR1 is SGHDN and CDR2 is FVKESK.

This clonotype has just a few counts. The V gene is TRBV5-1, the J gene TRBJ2-7; 7 bases map to TRBD2. CDR3 length: 15 amino acids. CDR1 and CDR2 (germline): SGHRS, YFSETQ. With 0 bases clipped from V and 2 bases from J, the junction kept 5 bases outside the gene matches. CDR3 protein: CASSLAWGGTYEQYF. In nucleotides, the CDR3 is TGCGCCAGCAGCTTGGCGTGGGGAGGGACCTACGAGCAGTACTTC.

This clonotype came up a few times. The chain couples TRBV29-1 to TRBJ1-4; D gene ambiguous. The CDR3 is 13 residues long. Germline V CDR1 and CDR2: SQVTM, ANQGSEA. The V gene lost 4 bases and the J gene lost 6 bases, with 12 bases spanning the gap. CDR3: CSVGDMLDEKLFF. CDR3 DNA: TGCAGCGTTGGCGACATGTTGGATGAAAAACTGTTTTTT.

Regarding this clonotype: This is likely a read error, given that the CDR3 carries no conserved phenylalanine or tryptophan at its end. This chain joins TRBV4-1 and TRBJ1-1; D remains ambiguous. There are 15 residues in the CDR3. The V and J ends lost 2 bases and 0 bases respectively, with 10 bases between them. Germline V lookup: CDR1 MGHRA, CDR2 YSYEKL. For the CDR3, the DNA is TGCGCCAGCAGCCAAAGGCAGTCGCTGAACACTGAAGCTTTCTCT. Translation: CASSQRQSLNTEAFS.

The chain links TRBV3-1 to TRBJ2-5; D may be TRBD2 (6 bases). The J call is in doubt because the DNA end fits TRBJ2-7 better. Per germline, CDR1 LGHDT and CDR2 YNNKEL (reference sequence). The CDR3 is made up of 16 amino acids. As DNA, the CDR3 is TGTGCCAGCAGCCAACCCACCAGGACGGGGGCCTACGAGCAGTACTTC. This codes for CASSQPTRTGAYEQYF.

In this sample, this clonotype turned up a few times. The chain couples TRBV6-2 or TRBV6-3 to TRBJ2-1; 15 bases are a match to TRBD2. In germline, CDR1 is MNHEY, CDR2 SVGEGT. V lost 6 bases and J lost 9; bases outside the gene matches: 9. The length of the CDR3 is 16 residues. The CDR3, as DNA: TGTGCCAGCAGCCCAGGGACTAGCGGGAGGAGGGCTGAGCAGTTCTTC. Translation: CASSPGTSGRRAEQFF.

J is TRBJ2-3 and V is TRBV10-1; 9 nucleotides agree with TRBD2. Per the germline V gene, CDR1 is WNHNN and CDR2 is SYGVQD (reference sequence). J gave up 3 bases and V 7 bases, and 5 bases lay outside the gene matches. This CDR3 spans 14 amino acids. CDR3 region: CASIGGRGTDTQYF. The CDR3 DNA reads as TGCGCCAGCATTGGCGGGAGGGGGACAGATACGCAGTATTTT.

This clonotype turned up a few times. This sequence joins TRBV9 and TRBJ2-1; 10 bases map to TRBD2. The J call may be in error: the DNA end matches TRBJ2-7 better. The V gene's germline CDR1 is SGDLS and CDR2 YYNGEE. The CDR3 is made up of 15 amino acids. The CDR3 nucleotides read TGTGCCAGCAGCGTAGGGACTAGCGGAGACTACGAGCAGTACTTC. Its translation is CASSVGTSGDYEQYF.

The sample holds one count of this clonotype. The chain uses TRBV20-1 and TRBJ2-1; the D is unclear. Looked up from germline, CDR1 is DFQATT and CDR2 is SNEGSKA (reference sequence). V dropped 6 bases and J dropped 6 bases, with 24 bases sitting between them. The CDR3 totals 16 residues. CDR3 region: CSASAGPAHVGNEQFF. In DNA, the CDR3 is TGCAGTGCAAGTGCCGGACCCGCCCATGTGGGCAATGAGCAGTTCTTC.

This clonotype was observed a few times. The V call is TRBV6-2 or TRBV6-3, the J call TRBJ1-5, with D possibly matching TRBD1 (5 bases). The CDR3 length is 14 residues. Deletions cut 3 bases from V and 7 bases from J, with 13 bases between. CDR1 MNHEY and CDR2 SVGEGT come from the germline V gene. The CDR3 sequence: CASSYGKPGQPQHF. The CDR3 DNA is TGTGCCAGCAGTTATGGGAAACCAGGGCAGCCCCAGCATTTT.